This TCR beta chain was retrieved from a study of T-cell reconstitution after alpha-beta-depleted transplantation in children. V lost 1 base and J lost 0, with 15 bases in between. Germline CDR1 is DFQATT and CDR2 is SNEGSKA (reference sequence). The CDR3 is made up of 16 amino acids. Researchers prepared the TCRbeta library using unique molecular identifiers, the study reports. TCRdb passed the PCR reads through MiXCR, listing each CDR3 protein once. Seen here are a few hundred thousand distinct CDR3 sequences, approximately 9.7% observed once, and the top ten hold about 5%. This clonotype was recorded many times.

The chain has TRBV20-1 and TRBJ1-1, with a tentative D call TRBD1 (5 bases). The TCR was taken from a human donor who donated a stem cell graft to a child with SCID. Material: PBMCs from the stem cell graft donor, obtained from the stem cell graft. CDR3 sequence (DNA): TGCAGTGCTAGAGGCTGGGGTGGGGGGATGAACACTGAAGCTTTCTTT. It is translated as CSARGWGGGMNTEAFF.